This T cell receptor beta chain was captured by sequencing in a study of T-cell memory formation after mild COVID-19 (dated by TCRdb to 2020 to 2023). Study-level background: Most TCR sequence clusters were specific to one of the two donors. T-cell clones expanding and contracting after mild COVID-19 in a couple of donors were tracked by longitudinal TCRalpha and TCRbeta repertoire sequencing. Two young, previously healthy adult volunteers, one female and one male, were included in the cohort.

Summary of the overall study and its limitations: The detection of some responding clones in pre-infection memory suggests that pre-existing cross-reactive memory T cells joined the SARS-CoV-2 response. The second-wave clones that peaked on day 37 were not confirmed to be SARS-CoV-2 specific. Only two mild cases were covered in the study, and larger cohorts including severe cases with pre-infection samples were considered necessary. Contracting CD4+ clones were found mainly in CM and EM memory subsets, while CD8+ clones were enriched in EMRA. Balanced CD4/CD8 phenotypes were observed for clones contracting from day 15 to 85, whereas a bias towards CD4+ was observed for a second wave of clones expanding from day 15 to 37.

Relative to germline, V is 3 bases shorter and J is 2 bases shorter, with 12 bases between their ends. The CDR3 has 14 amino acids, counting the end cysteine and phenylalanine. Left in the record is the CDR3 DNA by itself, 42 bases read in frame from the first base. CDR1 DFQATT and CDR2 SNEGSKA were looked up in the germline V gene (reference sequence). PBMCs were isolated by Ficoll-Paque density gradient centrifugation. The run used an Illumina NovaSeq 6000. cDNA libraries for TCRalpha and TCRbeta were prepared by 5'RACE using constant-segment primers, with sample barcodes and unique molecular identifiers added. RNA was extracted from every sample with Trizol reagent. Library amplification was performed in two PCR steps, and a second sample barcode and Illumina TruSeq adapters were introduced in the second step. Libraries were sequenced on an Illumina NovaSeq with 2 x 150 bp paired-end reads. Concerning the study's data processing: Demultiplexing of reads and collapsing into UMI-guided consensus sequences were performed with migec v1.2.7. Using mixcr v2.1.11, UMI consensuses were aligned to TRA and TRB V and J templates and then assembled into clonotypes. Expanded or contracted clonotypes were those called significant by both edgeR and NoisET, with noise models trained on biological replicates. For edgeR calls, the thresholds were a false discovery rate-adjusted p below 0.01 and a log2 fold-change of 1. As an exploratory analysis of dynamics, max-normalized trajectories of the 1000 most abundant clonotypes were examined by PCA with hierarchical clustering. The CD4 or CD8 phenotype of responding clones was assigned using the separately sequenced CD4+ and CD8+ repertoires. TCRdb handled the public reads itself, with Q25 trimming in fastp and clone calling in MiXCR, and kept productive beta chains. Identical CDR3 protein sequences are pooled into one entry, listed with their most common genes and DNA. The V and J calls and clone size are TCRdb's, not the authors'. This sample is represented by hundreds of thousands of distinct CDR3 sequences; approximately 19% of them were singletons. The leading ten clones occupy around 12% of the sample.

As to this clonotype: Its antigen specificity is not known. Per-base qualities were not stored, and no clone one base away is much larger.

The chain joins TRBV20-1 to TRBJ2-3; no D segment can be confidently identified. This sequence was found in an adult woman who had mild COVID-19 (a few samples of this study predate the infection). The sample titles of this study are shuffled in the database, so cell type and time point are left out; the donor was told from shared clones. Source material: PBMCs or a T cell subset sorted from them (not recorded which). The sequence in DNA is TGCAGTGCTAGTTACCACCAGAACACAGATACGCAGTATTTT. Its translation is CSASYHQNTDTQYF.